Given below is one T cell receptor beta chain in context. Authors' processing steps: For nucleated cells, counts were estimated from reference gene primer amplification. Only in-frame clones appear in the TCRdb table, and some are missing; sequencing was by immunoSEQ multiplex PCR. That table furnishes V, J and clone size, whereas the DNA furnished D and trimming. Of roughly 270,000 clones listed, around 90% are singletons. The record originates from a study of blood T cell repertoires in COVID-19. Across the whole study: The study drew acute and convalescent COVID-19 samples from the United States, Italy and Spain. T cells, B-cell-depleted T cells, or PBMCs provided the cDNA or gDNA that served as material.

The sequencing sample was made of peripheral blood. This TCR derives from a man aged 18 to 30 with active or convalescent COVID-19.

As DNA, the CDR3 is TGTGCCAGCAGCCTGGGGCGGGATTATGGCTACACCTTC. Its translation: CASSLGRDYGYTF. The chain couples TRBV12-3 or TRBV12-4 to TRBJ1-2, with a tentative D call TRBD1 (5 bases). The ends were cut back, 6 bases at V and 5 bases at J, with 13 bases in the middle. This CDR3 contains 13 residues.